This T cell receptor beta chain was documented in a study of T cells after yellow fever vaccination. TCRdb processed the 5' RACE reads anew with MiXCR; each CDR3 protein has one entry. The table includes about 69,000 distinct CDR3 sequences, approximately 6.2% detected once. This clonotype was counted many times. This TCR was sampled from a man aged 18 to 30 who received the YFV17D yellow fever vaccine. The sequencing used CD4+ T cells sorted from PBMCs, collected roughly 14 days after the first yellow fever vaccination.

The CDR3 region has the DNA TGCAGCGTTGGGGGGGGCGACGGCTATGGCTACACCTTC. Translation gives CSVGGGDGYGYTF. The genes are TRBV29-1 and TRBJ1-2; maybe TRBD1 (6 bases). The length of the CDR3 is 13 residues. V lost 4 bases and J 4 bases, leaving 13 bases between the germline ends. CDR1 and CDR2 from the germline V gene are SQVTM and ANQGSEA.